One and the same sample provided the 14 T cell receptor beta chains below, sequenced in a study of blood T cell repertoires in COVID-19. Sequencing used immunoSEQ multiplex PCR; TCRdb keeps in-frame clones, though not all of them. Altogether roughly 130,000 clones are present, almost 85% being singletons, with the ten largest covering 4.5% to 6%. Specimen: PBMCs or T cells enriched from blood (not recorded which). The receptors shown here come from a man in his forties with acute COVID-19.

The V and J genes are TRBV7-2 and TRBJ2-7; TRBD1 is a possible D gene (6 bases). CDR3 length: 15 residues. Germline loops: CDR1 SGHTA, CDR2 FQGNSA. Trimming took off 1 base at V and 3 bases at J, with 13 bases between the two ends. CDR3 sequence (DNA): TGTGCCAGCAGCTTAGATACGAACAGGGACTACGAGCAGTACTTC. This translates into CASSLDTNRDYEQYF.

The J gene is TRBJ1-4, the V gene TRBV28; 7 nucleotides match TRBD1. Germline V gives CDR1 MDHEN, CDR2 SYDVKM. The V and J ends lost 6 bases and 4 bases, in that order; junction bases with no gene match: 14. This CDR3 region has 17 residues. The CDR3 nucleotides are TGTGCCAGCAGATCCGGGACAGCCATTCCTATTAATGAAAAACTGTTTTTT. This gives the protein CASRSGTAIPINEKLFF. The full variable domain, completed using reference TRBV28 and TRBJ1-4, is DVKVTQSSRYLVKRTGEKVFLECVQDMDHENMFWYRQDPGLGLRLIYFSYDVKMKEKGDIPEGYSVSREKKERFSLILESASTNQTSMYLCASRSGTAIPINEKLFFGSGTQLSVL.

This clone was seen a single time. The chain joins TRBV5-1 to TRBJ2-7; D perhaps matches TRBD2 (6 bases). V was pared by 5 bases and J by 1 base, with 10 bases between. This CDR3 comprises 13 residues. In germline, CDR1 is SGHRS, CDR2 YFSETQ. This CDR3 reads CASSHGGSYEQYF. As DNA, the CDR3 is TGCGCCAGCAGTCACGGGGGTTCCTACGAGCAGTACTTC.

This clone was counted a few times. V usage is TRBV5-6 and J usage is TRBJ2-7; 11 bases agree with TRBD2. The V and J ends lost 4 bases and 3 bases, in that order; junction bases with no gene match: 3. Germline CDR1 is SGHDT and CDR2 is YYEEEE. This CDR3 has 14 amino acids. Here the CDR3 DNA reads TGTGCCAGCAGCCCGGGGACTAGCGGCTACGAGCAGTACTTC. This gives the protein CASSPGTSGYEQYF.

A few counts support this clone. The identical CDR3 is also encoded by other nucleotide sequences in the sample. This chain joins TRBV11-2 and TRBJ1-1; 7 bases are a match to TRBD1. This CDR3 spans 13 amino acids. Germline assignment: CDR1 SGHAT and CDR2 FQNNGV. V dropped 5 bases and J dropped 3; count of bases not matched to a gene: 3. CDR3 region: CASSLDRDTEAFF. In nucleotides, the CDR3 is TGTGCCAGCAGCCTCGACAGGGACACTGAAGCTTTCTTT.

The chain couples TRBV7-9 to TRBJ2-3; TRBD2 matches at 7 bases. Trimming took 1 base from V and 2 from J; bases not matched to a gene: 9. The germline gives CDR1 SEHNR, CDR2 FQNEAQ (reference sequence). This CDR3 region has 17 residues. CDR3 nucleotides: TGTGCCAGCAGCTTAGATGGCTCTAGCGGAAACACAGATACGCAGTATTTT. Translation gives CASSLDGSSGNTDTQYF. The full variable domain, rest sourced from reference TRBV7-9 and TRBJ2-3, is DTGVSQNPRHKITKRGQNVTFRCDPISEHNRLYWYRQTLGQGPEFLTYFQNEAQLEKSRLLSDRFSAERPKGSFSTLEIQRTEQGDSAMYLCASSLDGSSGNTDTQYFGPGTRLTVL.

The rearrangement links TRBV9 to TRBJ2-3, with 7 bases matching TRBD2. The CDR3 extends over 14 amino acids. CDR1 is SGDLS, CDR2 YYNGEE, per germline. V was pared by 2 bases and J by 5 bases, with 5 bases of the junction left unmatched. The CDR3 nucleotides read TGTGCCAGCAGCGTGGGGGGGACCGGAGATACGCAGTATTTT. Its protein is CASSVGGTGDTQYF.

This chain joins TRBV5-1 and TRBJ2-1; D perhaps matches TRBD1 (5 bases). The CDR3 loop spans 15 amino acids. CDR1 and CDR2 (germline): SGHRS, YFSETQ. V lost 0 bases and J lost 1, with 8 bases in between. This CDR3 reads CASSLVRGSYNEQFF. The CDR3 DNA follows: TGCGCCAGCAGCTTGGTTAGGGGATCCTACAATGAGCAGTTCTTC.

This sequence joins TRBV4-3 and TRBJ2-5, with TRBD2 identical over 11 bases. The CDR3 consists of 18 residues. The germline V gene encodes CDR1 LGHNA and CDR2 YSLEER. The trim removed 1 base at V and 5 bases at J, leaving 12 bases unmatched. CDR3 sequence reads: CASSQVRGVAGGMETQYF. DNA for the CDR3: TGCGCCAGCAGCCAAGTTCGGGGGGTAGCGGGGGGGATGGAGACCCAGTACTTC.

This sequence joins TRBV30 and TRBJ2-7; TRBD2 matches at 10 bases. CDR1 and CDR2 (germline): GTSNPN, SVGIG (reference sequence). V was pared by 3 bases and J by 6 bases, with 11 bases of the junction left unmatched. The CDR3 has 15 residues. This chain's CDR3 is CAWSPAASGRGEQYF. The CDR3 nucleotides read TGTGCCTGGAGCCCCGCGGCTAGCGGGAGAGGCGAGCAGTACTTC. Supplemented by reference TRBV30 and TRBJ2-7, the full variable domain reads SQTIHQWPATLVQPVGSPLSLECTVEGTSNPNLYWYRQAAGRGLQLLFYSVGIGQISSEVPQNLSASRPQDRQFILSSKKLLLSDSGFYLCAWSPAASGRGEQYFGPGTRLTVT.

This chain joins TRBV4-1 and TRBJ1-5, with a weak D call TRBD1 (5 bases). The V gene's germline CDR1 is MGHRA and CDR2 YSYEKL. The CDR3 length is 15 residues. V gave up 5 bases and J gave up 4 bases, with 15 bases separating them. The CDR3 loop reads CASSLSPDSNQPQHF. The CDR3 region has the DNA TGCGCCAGCAGCTTATCGCCCGACAGTAATCAGCCCCAGCATTTT.

The chain employs TRBV10-2 and TRBJ2-1; 7 bases line up with TRBD1. The ends lost 5 bases at V and 4 bases at J; junction bases unmatched: 5. Germline V gene sequence: CDR1 WSHSY, CDR2 SAAADI. The CDR3 length is 14 residues. In nucleotides, the CDR3 is TGCGCCAGCAGTTCCACGGGACAGTACAATGAGCAGTTCTTC. Encoded protein: CASSSTGQYNEQFF.

V is TRBV27 and J is TRBJ2-7; 7 bases agree with TRBD2. The CDR3 has 15 amino acids. V dropped 0 bases and J dropped 4; count of bases not matched to a gene: 6. Germline V gene lookup returns CDR1 MNHEY and CDR2 SMNVEV (reference sequence). The CDR3 here is CASSLSGGPWYEQYF. CDR3 in DNA: TGTGCCAGCAGTTTATCGGGAGGGCCTTGGTACGAGCAGTACTTC.

This clone was recorded once. This chain joins TRBV3-1 (or the pseudogene TRBV3-2) and TRBJ2-3, with D maybe TRBD2 (5 bases). Per the germline V gene, CDR1 is LGHDT and CDR2 is YNNKEL (reference sequence). This CDR3 has 13 residues. Trimming removed 3 bases from V and 3 bases from J, with 7 bases in between. The CDR3 reads CASSHTSTDTQYF. CDR3 DNA sequence: TGTGCCAGCAGCCATACTAGTACAGATACGCAGTATTTT.